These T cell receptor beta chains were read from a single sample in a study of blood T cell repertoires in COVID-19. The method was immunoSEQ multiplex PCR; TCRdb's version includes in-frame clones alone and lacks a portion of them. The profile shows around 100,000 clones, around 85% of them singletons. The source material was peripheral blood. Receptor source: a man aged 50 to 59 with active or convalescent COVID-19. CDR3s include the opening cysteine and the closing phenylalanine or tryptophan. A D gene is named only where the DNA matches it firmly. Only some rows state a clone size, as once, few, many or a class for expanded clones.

CASSPDYTFQETQYF	TGTGCCAGCAGCCCGGACTATACTTTTCAAGAGACCCAGTACTTC	.	.	TRBJ2-5	TRBV27
CASSPSLDQQGDTQYF	TGTGCCAGCAGCCCCTCGCTGGACCAGCAGGGAGATACGCAGTATTTT	once	.	TRBJ2-3	TRBV3-1/TRBV3-2
CASRSQTENSPLHF	TGTGCCAGCAGATCGCAGACAGAAAATTCACCCCTCCACTTT	.	.	TRBJ1-6	TRBV2
CASGQENTGELFF	TGCGCCAGCGGACAGGAGAACACCGGGGAGCTGTTTTTT	.	TRBD1	TRBJ2-2	TRBV5-1
CASSKTGVDTEAFF	TGTGCCAGCAGCAAAACAGGGGTCGACACTGAAGCTTTCTTT	.	TRBD1	TRBJ1-1	TRBV3-1/TRBV3-2
CASFDPPGEQFF	TGCGCCAGCTTCGATCCCCCGGGGGAGCAGTTCTTC	.	.	TRBJ2-1	TRBV5-1
CASSENNRGTQYF	TGTGCCAGCAGTGAAAATAATAGGGGTACGCAGTATTTT	.	.	TRBJ2-3	TRBV2
CASSLGLAGGPGNTGELFF	TGTGCCAGCAGCTTGGGACTAGCGGGAGGGCCTGGGAACACCGGGGAGCTGTTTTTT	.	TRBD2	TRBJ2-2	TRBV5-4
CATSEPGLAGNTGELFF	TGTGCCACCAGTGAGCCCGGACTAGCGGGGAACACCGGGGAGCTGTTTTTT	.	TRBD2	TRBJ2-2	TRBV24-1
CATEGLSSSYNSPLHF	TGTGCCACCGAAGGACTGTCAAGCTCCTATAATTCACCCCTCCACTTT	.	.	TRBJ1-6	TRBV28
CATSRDSGGELFF	TGTGCCACCAGCAGAGATTCCGGCGGGGAGCTGTTTTTT	once	.	TRBJ2-2	TRBV15
CASSLAMGAPNTQYF	TGCGCCAGCAGCTTGGCCATGGGGGCACCCAATACGCAGTATTTT	.	.	TRBJ2-3	TRBV5-1
CASSQGGEGGSSYEQYF	TGTGCCAGCAGCCAAGGCGGGGAAGGCGGGAGTTCCTACGAGCAGTACTTC	.	TRBD2	TRBJ2-7	TRBV4-2
CSVEGGQVENTYGYTF	TGCAGCGTTGAAGGAGGACAGGTCGAGAATACCTATGGCTACACCTTC	.	TRBD1	TRBJ1-2	TRBV29-1
CASSSRTGTGGWYGYTF	TGTGCCAGCAGCTCAAGGACGGGGACAGGGGGCTGGTATGGCTACACCTTC	few	TRBD1	TRBJ1-2	TRBV5-6
CASSYRDRNTEAFF	TGTGCCAGCAGTTACCGGGACAGGAACACTGAAGCTTTCTTT	.	TRBD1	TRBJ1-1	TRBV6-5
CASSLDRGQETQYF	TGTGCCAGCAGCTTAGACAGGGGCCAAGAGACCCAGTACTTC	.	.	TRBJ2-5	TRBV11-3
CASSTAGQPHFGAFF	TGTGCCAGCAGTACCGCGGGACAGCCCCACTTTGGAGCTTTCTTT	.	TRBD1	TRBJ1-1	TRBV6-5
CAWSVQGYNSPLHF	TGTGCCTGGAGTGTACAGGGATATAATTCACCCCTCCACTTT	.	.	TRBJ1-6	TRBV30
CASTPSRVTDTQYF	TGTGCCAGCACCCCTTCCAGGGTCACAGATACGCAGTATTTT	once	.	TRBJ2-3	TRBV27
CASSYEGGDFYNEQFF	TGTGCCAGCAGCTATGAGGGGGGGGACTTCTACAATGAGCAGTTCTTC	.	.	TRBJ2-1	TRBV27
CASITSSQETQYF	TGTGCCAGCATAACTTCCTCCCAAGAGACCCAGTACTTC	.	.	TRBJ2-5	TRBV2
CASSQPTGGMDEQFF	TGTGCCAGCAGCCAGCCGACAGGGGGCATGGATGAGCAGTTCTTC	.	TRBD1	TRBJ2-1	TRBV4-2
CASSLGTGVEAFF	TGTGCCAGCAGCTTGGGGACAGGGGTTGAAGCTTTCTTT	.	TRBD1	TRBJ1-1	TRBV5-6
CASRRDSNQPQHF	TGTGCCAGCCGCAGGGATAGCAATCAGCCCCAGCATTTT	.	.	TRBJ1-5	TRBV6-5
CASSLSRGNEQFF	TGTGCCAGCAGTTTATCGCGAGGCAATGAGCAGTTCTTC	once	.	TRBJ2-1	TRBV27
CAGAISPDTEAFF	TGTGCCGGGGCTATTAGTCCCGACACTGAAGCTTTCTTT	.	.	TRBJ1-1	TRBV2
CASSIRLAGGTYEQYF	TGTGCCAGTAGTATAAGACTAGCGGGAGGTACCTACGAGCAGTACTTC	.	TRBD2	TRBJ2-7	TRBV19
CASSLVENTEAFF	TGTGCCAGCAGTTTGGTAGAGAACACTGAAGCTTTCTTT	once	.	TRBJ1-1	TRBV27
CATSDLKGDRGLDEKLFF	TGTGCCACCAGTGATCTTAAGGGGGACAGGGGGCTAGATGAAAAACTGTTTTTT	.	TRBD1	TRBJ1-4	TRBV24-1
CAWRGGRGTAYEQYF	TGTGCCTGGAGGGGCGGGCGGGGGACCGCCTACGAGCAGTACTTC	.	TRBD2	TRBJ2-7	TRBV30
CASSWGRGGEKLFF	TGTGCCAGCAGCTGGGGTAGGGGCGGTGAAAAACTGTTTTTT	.	.	TRBJ1-4	TRBV5-6
CASSAGQGVNEQYF	TGTGCCAGCAGCGCGGGACAGGGTGTCAACGAGCAGTACTTC	.	TRBD1	TRBJ2-7	TRBV7-2
CASSLTGDYEQYF	TGTGCCAGCAGTTTAACAGGGGACTACGAGCAGTACTTC	.	TRBD1	TRBJ2-7	TRBV5-5
CASGLVLGVNTEAFF	TGTGCTAGTGGTTTGGTACTCGGGGTAAACACTGAAGCTTTCTTT	.	.	TRBJ1-1	TRBV12-5
CASSQDRGQQETQYF	TGTGCCAGCAGCCAGGACCGGGGACAGCAAGAGACCCAGTACTTC	.	TRBD1	TRBJ2-5	TRBV3-1/TRBV3-2
CASSLWVSGSLSYEQYF	TGTGCCAGCAGCTTGTGGGTTAGCGGGAGCCTCTCCTACGAGCAGTACTTC	.	TRBD2	TRBJ2-7	TRBV13
CASSLRTGELFF	TGTGCCAGCAGCTTGAGGACCGGGGAGCTGTTTTTT	.	.	TRBJ2-2	TRBV11-3
CASSQEVGTGRLETQYF	TGCGCCAGCAGCCAAGAGGTGGGGACAGGGAGGTTGGAGACCCAGTACTTC	.	TRBD1	TRBJ2-5	TRBV4-1
CASSLSVSTGELFF	TGTGCCAGCAGCTTAAGCGTCAGCACCGGGGAGCTGTTTTTT	once	.	TRBJ2-2	TRBV7-2
CASSWGVMNTEAFF	TGTGCCAGCAGCTGGGGAGTCATGAACACTGAAGCTTTCTTT	.	.	TRBJ1-1	TRBV11-2
CASSIGRGGEKLFF	TGTGCCAGTAGTATAGGCAGGGGTGGGGAAAAACTGTTTTTT	.	.	TRBJ1-4	TRBV19
CASSLTGSPQPQHF	TGCGCCAGCAGCTTGACAGGGTCCCCTCAGCCCCAGCATTTT	.	.	TRBJ1-5	TRBV5-1
CASSPPFGQNTEAFF	TGTGCCAGCAGCCCCCCCTTTGGGCAAAACACTGAAGCTTTCTTT	.	.	TRBJ1-1	TRBV7-9
CATRTGGADTQYF	TGTGCCACCCGGACAGGGGGCGCAGATACGCAGTATTTT	.	TRBD1	TRBJ2-3	TRBV6-5
CASSVGLAESTDTQYF	TGTGCCAGCAGCGTGGGACTAGCGGAGAGCACAGATACGCAGTATTTT	.	TRBD2	TRBJ2-3	TRBV9
CASRAGGGYQPQHF	TGTGCCAGCAGGGCAGGGGGCGGATATCAGCCCCAGCATTTT	.	TRBD1	TRBJ1-5	TRBV6-5
CASSPGQLSETQYF	TGTGCCAGCAGCCCGGGACAGCTCTCAGAGACCCAGTACTTC	.	TRBD1	TRBJ2-5	TRBV9
CASSGGITEAFF	TGTGCCAGCAGCGGTGGCATCACTGAAGCTTTCTTT	.	.	TRBJ1-1	TRBV11-3
CAWSVRTSDNNEQFF	TGTGCCTGGAGTGTACGGACTAGCGATAACAATGAGCAGTTCTTC	.	TRBD2	TRBJ2-1	TRBV30
CATEGQNTDTQYF	TGTGCCACCGAGGGACAAAACACAGATACGCAGTATTTT	few	.	TRBJ2-3	TRBV24-1
CASRRGWTSGSSWDEQFF	TGTGCCAGCAGGCGGGGATGGACTAGCGGGAGTTCATGGGATGAGCAGTTCTTC	.	TRBD2	TRBJ2-1	TRBV11-3
CASSSQLAGGLNEQFF	TGCGCCAGCAGCTCGCAACTAGCGGGAGGCCTCAATGAGCAGTTCTTC	.	TRBD2	TRBJ2-1	TRBV5-1
CASSLSLAEDYNEQFF	TGTGCCAGCAGCTTATCCTTAGCGGAGGACTACAATGAGCAGTTCTTC	.	.	TRBJ2-1	TRBV11-2
CASSIGTGHGYTF	TGTGCCAGTAGTATAGGGACAGGGCATGGCTACACCTTC	.	TRBD1	TRBJ1-2	TRBV19
CASSGSGSSYNEQFF	TGTGCCAGCAGCGGGAGCGGGAGCTCCTACAATGAGCAGTTCTTC	.	TRBD2	TRBJ2-1	TRBV9
CASSLQANQPQHF	TGTGCCAGCAGTTTACAAGCCAATCAGCCCCAGCATTTT	.	.	TRBJ1-5	TRBV12-3/TRBV12-4
CASSDPRGPAFF	TGTGCCAGCAGTGACCCCAGGGGCCCAGCTTTCTTT	.	.	TRBJ1-1	TRBV25-1
CASSILTPRSGYGYTF	TGTGCCAGTAGTATATTAACTCCTCGCTCGGGCTATGGCTACACCTTC	.	.	TRBJ1-2	TRBV19